This TCR beta chain was retrieved from a study of persistence of HIV-infected CD4 T cells. As concerns this clone: Its target is not known.

An overlapping HIV-1 Gag peptide pool stimulated these cells at about 1 ug/peptide/mL. Memory cells lacking CD40L and CD69 with high CD45RO were sorted. The libraries were made with immunoSEQ version 4 in survey mode. Generated by immunoSEQ multiplex PCR, the TCRdb table keeps only in-frame clones and is missing some. This repertoire shows about 40,000 clones, approximately 78% found once; its top ten account for about 14%. V shed 0 bases and J 2 bases; nucleotides not matched to a gene: 12. The CDR3 runs to 18 residues. Germline V CDR1 and CDR2: SGHRS, YFSETQ. This TCR derives from an adult man with HIV who was CMV-seropositive. Sequences were derived from CD4+ T cells sorted from PBMCs after approximately 20-hour stimulation, sampled from a patient who received antiretroviral therapy. The rearrangement uses TRBV5-1 and TRBJ2-7; 9 bases fit TRBD1. As DNA, the CDR3 is TGCGCCAGCAGCTTGGCCCCTTCGACAGGGGGACAAACCTACGAGCAGTACTTC. Its translation is CASSLAPSTGGQTYEQYF.